This TCR beta chain was documented in a study of control samples from healthy donors and cancer patients. Repertoires were generated with immunoSEQ multiplex PCR, while TCRdb's copy carries only in-frame clones and drops some. The top ten hold 4.5% to 5.5% of the sample, which has around 78,000 clones, roughly 93% seen once. Germline loops: CDR1 LNHNV, CDR2 YYDKDF (reference sequence). This CDR3 comprises 13 residues. The V and J ends lost 4 bases and 3 bases respectively, with 6 bases between them. Sequencing input: blood. The V and J genes are TRBV15 and TRBJ2-2; D gene unclear. The receptor was derived from a woman between 18 and 29 years old in good health. The CDR3 DNA follows: TGTGCCACCAGCAAAGAGTACACCGGGGAGCTGTTTTTT. The encoded protein is CATSKEYTGELFF.